The present TCR beta chain was sequenced within a study of post-analysis software for immune sequencing data. Study observations and caveats: Compared with controls, patients had more of about five TRBV segments, including TRBV5-6, TRBV5-1 and TRBV20-1. Controls' normalized Chao1 diversity significantly exceeded that of multiple sclerosis patients. The F measure placed samples prepared in the same batch into strongly shared clusters.

Unique molecular identifiers featured in each of the TCR beta cDNA libraries. Input amounts of roughly 1 to 10 million T cells were used. These gave about 500,000 cDNA molecules, so each molecule approximated one T cell. MiXCR, applied by TCRdb to the PCR reads, yields one record per CDR3 protein. The data contain about 560,000 distinct CDR3 sequences, 44% of them seen just once; the ten biggest clones take up roughly 1.8%. Notes on this clonotype: What it binds is unknown. Because the CDR3 is missing its conserved closing phenylalanine or tryptophan, this is likely a read error.

V was clipped by 4 bases and J by 1 base; unmatched bases: 15. Germline-derived CDR1 and CDR2 are MGHRA and YSYEKL. This CDR3 region has 19 residues. The V call is TRBV4-1, the J call TRBJ2-4, with TRBD2 matching 8 bases. The clonotype originates from a girl under 18 with multiple sclerosis. Sequencing was carried out using blood. The CDR3 sequence: CASSPPQRGPRMAKNIQYS. In nucleotides, the CDR3 is TGCGCCAGCAGCCCCCCCCAGCGGGGGCCGAGGATGGCCAAAAACATTCAGTACTCC.